These 3 T cell receptor beta chains originate from one sample sequenced in a study of blood T cell repertoires in COVID-19. The assay was immunoSEQ multiplex PCR, and TCRdb's table has in-frame clones only and misses some. The sample lists under 200,000 clones; about 85% were seen once. Sequencing was performed on peripheral blood. These receptor sequences come from a man in his 60s who had recovered from COVID-19.

The V call is TRBV29-1, the J call TRBJ2-7; D call uncertain. The CDR3 is 14 amino acids. CDR1 and CDR2 from the germline V gene are SQVTM and ANQGSEA. V was cut by 4 bases and J by 4 bases, with 17 bases left in between. The CDR3 DNA reads as TGCAGCGTTGCTGGGCAGCCCACTCTTTACGAGCAGTACTTC. Protein product: CSVAGQPTLYEQYF.

The chain joins TRBV27 to TRBJ2-7; D might be TRBD2 (7 bases). The CDR3 consists of 15 residues. Germline lookup yields CDR1 MNHEY and CDR2 SMNVEV (reference sequence). The V and J ends lost 6 bases and 6 bases respectively, with 21 bases between them. CDR3 in amino acids: CASSPGGGVRVEQYF. CDR3 nucleotides: TGTGCCAGCAGCCCTGGAGGGGGGGTACGGGTCGAGCAGTACTTC.

About this clone: The sample contains more than one DNA sequence encoding this CDR3. The rearrangement links TRBV6-5 to TRBJ1-2, with 7 nucleotides matching TRBD1. With V trimmed by 6 bases and J by 6 bases, 4 bases remained unmatched. The CDR3 has 12 amino acids. Germline V gives CDR1 MNHEY, CDR2 SVGAGI. The CDR3 DNA reads TGTGCCAGCAGGCACGGACAGGATGGCTACACCTTC. It is translated as CASRHGQDGYTF.